The entry that follows covers one T cell receptor (beta chain) sequence. Sequencing was performed with immunoSEQ multiplex PCR; in TCRdb, only in-frame clones are kept and a portion is missing. The data show around 100,000 clones, with 94% seen just once and roughly 0.3% held by the top ten. Germline CDR1 and CDR2: SGHNT and YENEEA. V dropped 0 bases and J dropped 15; count of bases not matched to a gene: 17. The CDR3 totals 16 residues. These data belong to a study of siplizumab effects on memory and regulatory T cells. V and J are TRBV11-3 and TRBJ2-4, with TRBD1 matching over 7 bases. The sample was non-Treg CD4+ T cells sorted from blood. This TCR was recovered from a human donor in good health. The CDR3 spells CASSLELGAHRGKVYF. The CDR3 coding sequence is TGTGCCAGCAGCTTAGAGCTGGGGGCCCACAGGGGAAAGGTGTACTTC.